This TCR beta chain stems from a study of radiotherapy plus CTLA-4 blockade in lung cancer. Receiving focal radiation plus CTLA-4 blockade with ipilimumab were patients who had chemo-refractory metastatic non-small-cell lung cancer. This table comes from immunoSEQ multiplex PCR, and its TCRdb copy is limited to in-frame clones, with some not included. The data show 50,000 to 65,000 clones, roughly four fifths seen once. In the case of this clone: Its matching antigen is unknown.

General study findings and limits: The authors reported that early blood T cell clone dynamics, with interferon-beta, best predicted response.

The sequence was collected from a human donor with non-small cell lung cancer who had a complete response to radiotherapy plus ipilimumab. Material: peripheral blood, obtained from a patient treated with radiotherapy plus ipilimumab.

The CDR3: CASVALGSGNTIYF. In DNA, the CDR3 is TGTGCCAGCGTAGCCTTAGGATCTGGAAACACCATATATTTT. V usage is TRBV6-5 and J usage is TRBJ1-3; D unresolved. The V gene's germline CDR1 is MNHEY and CDR2 SVGAGI. V lost 8 bases to trimming and J lost 1 base, with 12 bases between them. The CDR3 sequence is 14 residues long.